This T cell receptor beta chain came from a study of cytomegalovirus exposure and HLA in healthy donors. A multiplex PCR was run with 60 Vbeta primers and 13 Jbeta primers. TCRdb's table, derived via immunoSEQ multiplex PCR, lists solely in-frame clones and lacks some. Of 95,000 to 100,000 clones listed, over 8% are singletons. Details on this clone: What it recognizes is unknown.

The study, taken as a whole, reports: Specific recognition of CMV antigens was confirmed in vitro for a few chains (all CMV-associated).

CDR3 length equals 17 residues. The junction had 17 bases not matched to a gene; V was cut back by 1 base and J by 8 bases. CDR1 and CDR2 from the germline V gene are SGHKS and YYEKEE (reference sequence). The genes are TRBV5-5 and TRBJ1-2; 7 bases fit TRBD1. The receptor was isolated from a man aged 50 or older in good health and CMV-seropositive. Sequenced material: PBMCs. The CDR3 bases are TGTGCCAGCAGCTTGTCGTATCGGGGCACAGGGGAAGGAGGCTACACCTTC. It specifies CASSLSYRGTGEGGYTF.